Listed here are 27 T cell receptor beta chains from one sample, sequenced in a study of monozygotic twins with inflammatory bowel disease. TCRdb reprocessed the 5' RACE reads; each CDR3 protein has one entry and no DNA is given. This table holds approximately 380,000 distinct CDR3 sequences. The specimen was blood. These TCRs come from a human donor with ulcerative colitis or Crohn's disease, or a healthy co-twin of an affected twin (not recorded which).

The chain carries TRBV20-1 and TRBJ1-1; TCRdb selects TRBD1, and the lack of DNA leaves this call unchecked. This CDR3 has 17 amino acids. CDR1 and CDR2 from the germline V gene are DFQATT and SNEGSKA (reference sequence). CDR3 amino acids: CSARDLSGQAMNAEAFF.

V is TRBV5-4 and J is TRBJ1-6; TCRdb lists TRBD1, though no DNA is available to test this call. This CDR3 contains 18 residues. The V gene's germline CDR1 is SGHNT and CDR2 YYREEE (reference sequence). This chain's CDR3 is CASSRPGSGGADNSPLHF.

The chain uses TRBV4-3 and TRBJ2-1; absent DNA, TCRdb's TRBD1 call cannot be checked. CDR3 length: 16 amino acids. Germline loops: CDR1 LGHNA, CDR2 YSLEER. The CDR3 reads CASSQVMRGKNNEQFF.

The chain couples TRBV20-1 to TRBJ2-5. The germline V gene encodes CDR1 DFQATT and CDR2 SNEGSKA (reference sequence). The CDR3 is 13 residues long. The CDR3 loop is CSASDQPQETQYF.

The V call is TRBV6-2 or TRBV6-3, the J call TRBJ1-1; TCRdb calls TRBD1, which cannot be checked without DNA. Germline lookup yields CDR1 MNHEY and CDR2 SVGEGT. CDR3 size: 15 residues. CDR3 sequence reads: CASSQDRVGRAEAFF.

V and J are TRBV20-1 and TRBJ2-5; with no DNA, the TCRdb D assignment of TRBD2 cannot be verified. CDR1 and CDR2 from the germline V gene are DFQATT and SNEGSKA (reference sequence). The CDR3 contains 14 residues. CDR3 residues: CSVSTSGDQETQYF.

The chain recombines TRBV3-1 with TRBJ1-2. Germline-derived CDR1 and CDR2 are LGHDT and YNNKEL (reference sequence). The length of the CDR3 is 12 residues. CDR3 protein: CASSQEGYGYTF.

This chain links TRBV6-2 or TRBV6-3 with TRBJ2-4; TCRdb lists TRBD2, though no DNA is available to test this call. The CDR3 is 18 amino acids. Per the germline V gene, CDR1 is MNHEY and CDR2 is SVGEGT. The CDR3 sequence: CASRTLGGGLIAKNMQYF.

The gene calls are TRBV11-2 and TRBJ2-7; TCRdb returns TRBD2, unconfirmable since there is no DNA. The germline gives CDR1 SGHAT, CDR2 FQNNGV. The CDR3 length is 19 residues. CDR3 protein: CASSLLKTSGGVPSNEQYF. Looking up the rest from reference TRBV11-2 and TRBJ2-7 gives the full variable domain: EAGVAQSPRYKIIEKRQSVAFWCNPISGHATLYWYQQILGQGPKLLIQFQNNGVVDDSQLPKDRFSAERLKGVDSTLKIQPAKLEDSAVYLCASSLLKTSGGVPSNEQYFGPGTRLTVT.

This chain uses TRBV2 with TRBJ2-4. The CDR3 loop spans 12 amino acids. Germline V gives CDR1 SNHLY, CDR2 FYNNEI. The CDR3 loop reads CASSVTDTIQYF.

The rearrangement joins TRBV5-5 to TRBJ2-3. The CDR3 is 13 amino acids. CDR1 is SGHKS and CDR2 is YYEKEE in the germline V gene (reference sequence). The CDR3 spells CASSWVGTDTQYF.

This rearrangement joins TRBV5-6 to TRBJ2-3. Germline V gives CDR1 SGHDT, CDR2 YYEEEE. The CDR3 covers 14 residues. The CDR3 is CASSLVGRMDTQYF.

The chain recombines TRBV4-1 with TRBJ2-7; TCRdb calls TRBD1, which cannot be checked without DNA. Germline V gives CDR1 MGHRA, CDR2 YSYEKL. CDR3 length: 16 amino acids. CDR3: CASSQAGGPGDYEQYF.

The chain is built from TRBV4-3 and TRBJ2-4; TCRdb returns TRBD2, unconfirmable since there is no DNA. The CDR3 spans 15 residues. Germline V gene lookup returns CDR1 LGHNA and CDR2 YSLEER. The CDR3 here is CASSQATGPPNIQYF.

J is TRBJ1-2 and V is TRBV12-3 or TRBV12-4; the D gene TCRdb calls, TRBD1, cannot be checked with no DNA. The CDR3 has 14 residues. CDR3 residues: CASSPTNRVDGYTF.

This chain joins TRBV7-9 and TRBJ2-3; the D call of TRBD2 rests on TCRdb alone, since no DNA is present to check it. This CDR3 is built from 15 residues. Germline V CDR1 and CDR2: SEHNR, FQNEAQ (reference sequence). This CDR3 reads CASSPSGTGRDTQYF.

This chain uses TRBV15 with TRBJ1-6; lacking DNA, the TRBD1 call made by TCRdb goes unchecked. In germline, CDR1 is LNHNV, CDR2 YYDKDF (reference sequence). The CDR3 covers 16 residues. CDR3 sequence: CATSRDKGLSNSPLHF.

The chain is built from TRBV6-2 or TRBV6-3 and TRBJ2-1; the D gene TCRdb calls, TRBD1, cannot be checked with no DNA. The length of the CDR3 is 17 residues. The V gene's germline CDR1 is MNHEY and CDR2 SVGEGT. The CDR3 sequence is CASSYPPGRAGGDEQFF.

V is TRBV6-4 and J is TRBJ1-1. The germline V gene encodes CDR1 MRHNA and CDR2 SNTAGT. CDR3 size: 13 residues. The chain's CDR3 is CASMERENTEAFF.

The chain combines TRBV5-1 with TRBJ1-2; without DNA, the TCRdb call of TRBD1 cannot be checked. This CDR3 is 13 amino acids long. Germline lookup yields CDR1 SGHRS and CDR2 YFSETQ. CDR3 residues: CASSSEGHYGYTF.

The chain is built from TRBV15 and TRBJ1-2; TCRdb names TRBD1, which stays unverified in the absence of DNA. This CDR3 region has 14 residues. CDR1 LNHNV and CDR2 YYDKDF come from the germline V gene (reference sequence). The CDR3 spells CATRSDRVNYGHTF.

This rearrangement joins TRBV12-3 or TRBV12-4 to TRBJ2-2; TCRdb designates TRBD2, a call that cannot be tested without DNA. The CDR3 sequence is 14 residues long. The CDR3 here is CASTKAGGPGELFF.

This sequence joins TRBV28 and TRBJ1-2; the D gene TCRdb calls, TRBD1, cannot be checked with no DNA. Germline lookup yields CDR1 MDHEN and CDR2 SYDVKM. CDR3 length: 14 amino acids. The CDR3: CASSPGQEIYGYTF.

The genes are TRBV5-1 and TRBJ2-1; TCRdb's assignment of TRBD1 cannot be checked, as there is no DNA. Germline V gene lookup returns CDR1 SGHRS and CDR2 YFSETQ. This CDR3 has 15 amino acids. The CDR3 sequence: CASSLPQGARNEQFF. The full variable domain, rest sourced from reference TRBV5-1 and TRBJ2-1, is KAGVTQTPRYLIKTRGQQVTLSCSPISGHRSVSWYQQTPGQGLQFLFEYFSETQRNKGNFPGRFSGRQFSNSRSEMNVSTLELGDSALYLCASSLPQGARNEQFFGPGTRLTVL.

This sequence joins TRBV7-2 and TRBJ1-3. The CDR3 contains 13 residues. Per germline, CDR1 SGHTA and CDR2 FQGNSA. This chain's CDR3 is CASTLVSGNTIYF.

The chain employs TRBV20-1 and TRBJ2-2; TCRdb gives TRBD1 as the D gene, but with no DNA this cannot be confirmed. This CDR3 spans 18 amino acids. Germline values: CDR1 DFQATT, CDR2 SNEGSKA (reference sequence). CDR3 region: CSARVQGGGVPNTGELFF.

This chain joins TRBV5-1 and TRBJ2-3; absent DNA, TCRdb's TRBD1 call cannot be checked. CDR3 length: 16 amino acids. Per germline, CDR1 SGHRS and CDR2 YFSETQ. CDR3 region: CASSFIQGFSTDTQYF.